The rows below give T cell receptor beta chains drawn from one sample of a study of cytomegalovirus exposure and HLA in healthy donors. This table comes from immunoSEQ multiplex PCR, and its TCRdb copy is limited to in-frame clones, with some not included. The record lists around 100,000 clones, of which the ten most abundant hold 3% to 3.5%. The sequencing sample was made of PBMCs. The origin of the receptors is a man in his forties in good health and CMV-seronegative. The CDR3 runs from the conserved cysteine through the conserved F or W. D genes are given only for firm matches. Clone size is shown for a subset of rows, as once, few, many or a class of expanded clone.

j_call | d_call | clone_size | v_call | cdr3_aa | cdr3_nt
TRBJ2-7 | TRBD2 | . | TRBV5-1 | CASSLGTRGGPDEQYF | TGCGCCAGCAGCTTGGGTACGCGGGGGGGCCCGGACGAGCAGTACTTC
TRBJ1-5 | . | medium-sized | TRBV21-1 | CASSLLQTLAQTEGNQPQHF | TGTGCCAGCAGCCTACTCCAGACACTGGCTCAGACAGAGGGCAATCAGCCCCAGCATTTT
TRBJ2-7 | TRBD2 | . | TRBV10-2 | CASSLTSRNSYEQYF | TGCGCCAGCAGCTTGACTAGCCGTAACTCCTACGAGCAGTACTTC
TRBJ1-2 | . | . | TRBV5-1 | CASTPSDTAYGYTF | TGCGCCAGCACCCCCTCCGACACGGCCTATGGCTACACCTTC
TRBJ1-1 | . | . | TRBV5-1 | CASSSRTDEAFF | TGCGCCAGCAGCTCCCGGACAGATGAAGCTTTCTTT
TRBJ2-7 | . | . | TRBV7-9 | CASSFGQLSYEQYF | TGTGCCAGCAGCTTTGGACAGCTTTCCTACGAGCAGTACTTC
TRBJ2-1 | TRBD2 | . | TRBV28 | CASSSGLANYNEQFF | TGTGCCAGCAGTTCGGGACTAGCGAATTACAATGAGCAGTTCTTC
TRBJ2-5 | . | . | TRBV5-4 | CASGLGRKETQYF | TGTGCCAGCGGCCTGGGGAGGAAGGAGACCCAGTACTTC
TRBJ2-2 | TRBD1 | . | TRBV6-6 | CASINGQGGGELFF | TGTGCCAGCATTAACGGACAGGGAGGCGGGGAGCTGTTTTTT
TRBJ2-3 | TRBD2 | . | TRBV19 | CATGAGGPSTDTQYF | TGTGCCACTGGAGCGGGAGGGCCTAGTACAGATACGCAGTATTTT
TRBJ1-5 | . | . | TRBV7-9 | CASSSDLFNQPQHF | TGTGCCAGCAGCTCCGACTTATTTAATCAGCCCCAGCATTTT
TRBJ1-1 | TRBD1 | . | TRBV6-1 | CASLDRLNTEAFF | TGTGCCAGCCTGGACAGGTTGAACACTGAAGCTTTCTTT
TRBJ2-2 | . | . | TRBV19 | CASSWVTGITGELFF | TGTGCCAGTAGTTGGGTGACAGGCATAACCGGGGAGCTGTTTTTT
TRBJ1-1 | . | . | TRBV29-1 | CSVLKGQNTEAFF | TGCAGCGTTCTAAAGGGGCAGAACACTGAAGCTTTCTTT
TRBJ1-1 | . | . | TRBV6-5 | CASTLGRGGFTEAFF | TGTGCCAGCACCCTAGGGAGGGGGGGCTTTACTGAAGCTTTCTTT
TRBJ1-1 | . | . | TRBV7-9 | CASSLEHTEAFF | TGTGCCAGCAGCTTAGAGCACACTGAAGCTTTCTTT
TRBJ1-1 | . | . | TRBV7-9 | CASGRDLGEAFF | TGTGCCAGCGGCAGGGATCTGGGTGAAGCTTTCTTT
TRBJ2-7 | TRBD2 | . | TRBV2 | CASRPGLAFYEQYF | TGTGCCAGCAGGCCGGGACTAGCGTTCTACGAGCAGTACTTC
TRBJ2-1 | . | . | TRBV5-6 | CASSLETTSENEQFF | TGTGCCAGCAGCTTGGAGACGACCTCGGAGAATGAGCAGTTCTTC
TRBJ2-1 | TRBD1 | . | TRBV5-6 | CASRQGQGFLIF | TGTGCCAGCAGACAAGGACAGGGGTTCTTGATCTTC
TRBJ2-7 | . | . | TRBV10-1 | CASSERDYSYEQYF | TGCGCCAGCTCCGAGCGCGATTACTCCTACGAGCAGTACTTC
TRBJ1-4 | . | . | TRBV6-5 | CASGNRANEKLFF | TGTGCCAGCGGAAACAGGGCTAATGAAAAACTGTTTTTT
TRBJ2-1 | TRBD2 | . | TRBV5-1 | CASSSELAGGRNEQFF | TGCGCCAGCAGCTCGGAACTAGCGGGAGGGCGTAATGAGCAGTTCTTC
TRBJ2-3 | . | . | TRBV5-1 | CASTPLAESTDTQYF | TGCGCCAGCACCCCCCTAGCTGAATCCACAGATACGCAGTATTTT
TRBJ2-7 | . | . | TRBV28 | CASSSDSYEQYF | TGTGCCAGCAGTTCGGACAGCTACGAGCAGTACTTC
TRBJ2-2 | TRBD1 | . | TRBV7-6 | CASSQRQGVEPGELFF | TGTGCCAGCAGCCAACGACAGGGGGTAGAACCCGGGGAGCTGTTTTTT
TRBJ2-7 | . | . | TRBV11-2 | CASSPTNFYEQYF | TGTGCCAGCAGCCCAACTAACTTCTACGAGCAGTACTTC
TRBJ2-5 | TRBD2 | . | TRBV2 | CASRPGIAGTGETQYF | TGTGCCAGCAGGCCAGGGATAGCGGGAACGGGAGAGACCCAGTACTTC
TRBJ2-3 | . | . | TRBV10-3 | CAISEMALMVDTQYF | TGTGCCATCAGTGAAATGGCCTTAATGGTAGATACGCAGTATTTT
TRBJ1-4 | . | . | TRBV29-1 | CSVLEGSGLFF | TGCAGCGTTTTAGAGGGTTCGGGACTGTTTTTT
TRBJ1-4 | TRBD1 | . | TRBV18 | CASYPGTGGAYEKLFF | TGTGCCTCTTACCCCGGGACAGGGGGCGCCTATGAAAAACTGTTTTTT
TRBJ1-2 | . | . | TRBV10-3 | CAISGTVSNYGYTF | TGTGCCATCAGTGGGACAGTATCTAACTATGGCTACACCTTC
TRBJ2-7 | . | . | TRBV2 | CASRNPTSRAEQYF | TGTGCCAGCCGGAACCCGACTAGTCGGGCCGAGCAGTACTTC
TRBJ1-1 | TRBD1 | . | TRBV19 | CASSIRQGGMNTEAFF | TGTGCCAGTAGTATTCGACAGGGCGGGATGAACACTGAAGCTTTCTTT
TRBJ2-2 | . | . | TRBV11-2 | CASSLIPTRSTGELFF | TGTGCCAGCAGCTTAATCCCCACCCGGAGCACCGGGGAGCTGTTTTTT
TRBJ1-2 | . | . | TRBV28 | CASSFPLGQGGGYTF | TGTGCCAGCAGTTTCCCCCTTGGGCAGGGTGGCGGCTACACCTTC
TRBJ2-2 | TRBD1 | . | TRBV30 | CAGGGLGQGSGELFF | TGTGCCGGAGGGGGCCTCGGACAGGGAAGCGGGGAGCTGTTTTTT
TRBJ1-2 | TRBD1 | . | TRBV2 | CASSDADRNYGYTF | TGTGCCAGCAGCGACGCGGACAGGAACTATGGCTACACCTTC
TRBJ2-4 | . | . | TRBV28 | CASSRVRVLDIQYF | TGTGCCAGCAGTCGAGTCAGGGTATTAGACATTCAGTACTTC
TRBJ2-1 | . | . | TRBV5-4 | CASSTGGTVHYNEQFF | TGTGCCAGCAGCACCGGAGGAACGGTTCACTACAATGAGCAGTTCTTC
TRBJ1-1 | TRBD1 | . | TRBV9 | CASSPRGQPRGSEAFF | TGTGCCAGCAGCCCGCGGGGACAGCCACGTGGTTCTGAAGCTTTCTTT
TRBJ2-7 | TRBD1 | . | TRBV29-1 | CSAGQGANEQYF | TGCAGCGCAGGACAGGGGGCTAACGAGCAGTACTTC
TRBJ1-1 | . | . | TRBV7-7 | CASSLGTGTEAFF | TGTGCCAGCAGCTTAGGGACGGGAACTGAAGCTTTCTTT
TRBJ2-1 | TRBD2 | . | TRBV19 | CASRPLGGGTNEQFF | TGTGCCAGTAGGCCGCTGGGCGGGGGGACCAATGAGCAGTTCTTC
TRBJ2-5 | TRBD1 | . | TRBV19 | CASSPGQGNQETQYF | TGTGCCAGTAGTCCGGGACAGGGGAACCAAGAGACCCAGTACTTC
TRBJ2-1 | TRBD1 | . | TRBV25-1 | CASRGQHVAEQFF | TGTGCCAGCAGGGGACAGCACGTGGCCGAGCAGTTCTTC
TRBJ2-5 | . | . | TRBV2 | CASSPTLRETQYF | TGTGCCAGCAGTCCCACCTTGAGAGAGACCCAGTACTTC
TRBJ2-1 | TRBD2 | . | TRBV7-6 | CASSLVGLAGADEQFF | TGTGCCAGCAGCTTAGTTGGCCTAGCGGGAGCGGATGAGCAGTTCTTC
TRBJ2-7 | TRBD2 | . | TRBV28 | CASSSHTSGRAEGYF | TGTGCCAGCAGTTCACACACTAGCGGGAGGGCCGAAGGGTACTTC
TRBJ2-3 | TRBD2 | . | TRBV7-8 | CASSLGRREGLDTQYF | TGTGCCAGCAGCTTAGGCAGGCGGGAGGGCCTCGATACGCAGTATTTT
TRBJ2-4 | . | . | TRBV7-2 | CASSLALGENIQYF | TGTGCCAGCAGCTTAGCGCTCGGGGAAAACATTCAGTACTTC
TRBJ1-2 | . | . | TRBV18 | CASSQDFYGYTF | TGTGCCAGCTCACAGGACTTCTATGGCTACACCTTC
TRBJ2-7 | TRBD2 | . | TRBV6-5 | CASSSGKSYEQYF | TGTGCCAGCAGTAGCGGGAAATCCTACGAGCAGTACTTC
TRBJ1-4 | TRBD1 | . | TRBV2 | CAGQRTGILSGEKLFF | TGTGCCGGACAAAGGACAGGGATACTCTCTGGCGAAAAACTGTTTTTT
TRBJ1-4 | TRBD1 | . | TRBV30 | CAWSGGGAEKLFF | TGTGCCTGGAGTGGAGGGGGCGCGGAAAAACTGTTTTTT
TRBJ1-4 | TRBD1 | . | TRBV11-2 | CASSLSPGGNEKLFF | TGTGCCAGCAGTCTAAGTCCAGGGGGGAATGAAAAACTGTTTTTT